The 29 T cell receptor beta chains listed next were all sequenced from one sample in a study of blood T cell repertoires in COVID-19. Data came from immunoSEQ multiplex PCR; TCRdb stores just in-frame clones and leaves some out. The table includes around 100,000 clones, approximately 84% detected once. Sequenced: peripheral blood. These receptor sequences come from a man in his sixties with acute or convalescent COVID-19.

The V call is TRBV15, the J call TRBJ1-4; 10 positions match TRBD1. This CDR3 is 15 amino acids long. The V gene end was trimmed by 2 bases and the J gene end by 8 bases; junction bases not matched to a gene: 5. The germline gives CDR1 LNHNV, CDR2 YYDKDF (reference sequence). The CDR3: CATSRRDRGREKLFF. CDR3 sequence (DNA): TGTGCCACCAGCAGAAGGGACAGGGGAAGGGAAAAACTGTTTTTT.

CDR3 amino acids: CASSPPGTGPYEQYF. The CDR3 DNA is TGTGCCAGCAGCCCCCCCGGGACAGGTCCCTACGAGCAGTACTTC. The chain carries TRBV7-8 and TRBJ2-7; 8 nucleotides agree with TRBD1. CDR1 and CDR2 (germline): SGHVS, FQNEAQ. Trimming at V came to 5 bases and at J to 2 bases, leaving 8 bases not matched to a gene. The CDR3 runs 15 residues.

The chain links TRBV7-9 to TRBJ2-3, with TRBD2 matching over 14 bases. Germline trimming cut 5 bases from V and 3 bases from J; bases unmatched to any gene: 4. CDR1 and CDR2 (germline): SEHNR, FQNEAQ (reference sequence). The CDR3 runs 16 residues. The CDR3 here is CASSLGLAGETDTQYF. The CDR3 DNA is TGTGCCAGCAGCCTGGGACTAGCGGGAGAAACAGATACGCAGTATTTT.

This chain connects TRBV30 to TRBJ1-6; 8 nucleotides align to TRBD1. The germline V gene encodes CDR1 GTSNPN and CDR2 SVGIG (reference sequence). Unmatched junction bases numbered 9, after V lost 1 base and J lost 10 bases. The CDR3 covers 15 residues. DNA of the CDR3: TGTGCCTGGAGTGCAGGACAGGGTTCGGAATCACCCCTCCACTTT. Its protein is CAWSAGQGSESPLHF.

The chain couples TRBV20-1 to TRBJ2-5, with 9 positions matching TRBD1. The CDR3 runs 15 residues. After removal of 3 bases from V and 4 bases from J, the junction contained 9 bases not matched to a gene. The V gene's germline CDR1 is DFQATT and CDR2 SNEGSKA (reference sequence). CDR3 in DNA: TGCAGTGCTAGTACTCCGGGACAGGGTTTAGAGACCCAGTACTTC. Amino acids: CSASTPGQGLETQYF.

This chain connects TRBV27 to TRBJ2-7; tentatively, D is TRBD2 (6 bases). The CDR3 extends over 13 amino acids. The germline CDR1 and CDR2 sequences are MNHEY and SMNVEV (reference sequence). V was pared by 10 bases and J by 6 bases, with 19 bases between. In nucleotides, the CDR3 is TGTGCCATCGGGAGAGCCGGCACTAGCGAGCAGTACGTC. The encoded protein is CAIGRAGTSEQYV.

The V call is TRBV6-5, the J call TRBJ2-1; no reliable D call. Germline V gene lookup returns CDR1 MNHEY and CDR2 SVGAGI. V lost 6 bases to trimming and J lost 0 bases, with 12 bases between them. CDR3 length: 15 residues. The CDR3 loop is CASRSDIGSYNEQFF. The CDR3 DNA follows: TGTGCCAGCAGATCCGACATAGGCTCCTACAATGAGCAGTTCTTC.

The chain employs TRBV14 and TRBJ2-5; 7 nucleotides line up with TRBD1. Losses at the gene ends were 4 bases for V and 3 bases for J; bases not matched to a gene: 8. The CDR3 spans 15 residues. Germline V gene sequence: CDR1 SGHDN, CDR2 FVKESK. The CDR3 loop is CASSLLDRDKETQYF. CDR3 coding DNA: TGTGCCAGCAGCCTTCTCGACAGGGATAAAGAGACCCAGTACTTC.

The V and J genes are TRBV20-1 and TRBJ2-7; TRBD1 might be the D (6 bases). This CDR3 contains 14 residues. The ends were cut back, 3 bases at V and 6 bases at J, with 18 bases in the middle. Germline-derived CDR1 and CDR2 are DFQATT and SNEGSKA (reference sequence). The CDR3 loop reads CSASEVGGRGEQYF. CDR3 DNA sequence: TGCAGTGCTAGTGAGGTTGGGGGCCGAGGCGAGCAGTACTTC.

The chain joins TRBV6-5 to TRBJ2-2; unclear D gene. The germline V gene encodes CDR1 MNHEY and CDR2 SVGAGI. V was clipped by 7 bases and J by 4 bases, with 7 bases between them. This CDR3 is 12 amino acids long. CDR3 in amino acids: CASTSFTGELFF. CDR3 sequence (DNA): TGTGCCAGCACCTCCTTCACCGGGGAGCTGTTTTTT.

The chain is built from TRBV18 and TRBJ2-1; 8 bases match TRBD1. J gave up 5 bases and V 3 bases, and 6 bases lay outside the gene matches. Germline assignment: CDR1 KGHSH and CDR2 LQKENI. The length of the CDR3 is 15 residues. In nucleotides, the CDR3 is TGTGCCAGCTCACCCACCCAGGGGGCACACAATGAGCAGTTCTTC. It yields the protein CASSPTQGAHNEQFF.

Written as DNA, the CDR3 is TGTGCCAGCAATTCCAGGGGGCAAGGCGAGCAGTACGTC. This translates into CASNSRGQGEQYV. J is TRBJ2-7 and V is TRBV2, with 8 bases identical to TRBD1. J gave up 6 bases and V 7 bases, and 8 bases lay outside the gene matches. The CDR3 totals 13 residues. CDR1 is SNHLY and CDR2 is FYNNEI in the germline V gene.

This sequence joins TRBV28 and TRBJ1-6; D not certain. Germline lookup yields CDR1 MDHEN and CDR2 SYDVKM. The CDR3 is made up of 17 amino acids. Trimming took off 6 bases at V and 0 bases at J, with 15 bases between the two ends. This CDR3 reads CASSPKRRSSYNSPLHF. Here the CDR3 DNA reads TGTGCCAGCAGCCCGAAGAGAAGGAGCTCCTATAATTCACCCCTCCACTTT. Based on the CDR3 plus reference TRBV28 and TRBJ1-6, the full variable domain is DVKVTQSSRYLVKRTGEKVFLECVQDMDHENMFWYRQDPGLGLRLIYFSYDVKMKEKGDIPEGYSVSREKKERFSLILESASTNQTSMYLCASSPKRRSSYNSPLHFGNGTRLTVT.

The CDR3 sequence: CASSDTGLAARNEQFF. CDR3 DNA sequence: TGTGCCAGCAGTGACACGGGGCTAGCGGCCAGGAATGAGCAGTTCTTC. V and J are TRBV6-4 and TRBJ2-1, with 7 bases fitting TRBD2. Germline lookup yields CDR1 MRHNA and CDR2 SNTAGT. The CDR3 runs 16 residues. V lost 2 bases, J lost 7 bases, and 11 bases stayed unmatched.

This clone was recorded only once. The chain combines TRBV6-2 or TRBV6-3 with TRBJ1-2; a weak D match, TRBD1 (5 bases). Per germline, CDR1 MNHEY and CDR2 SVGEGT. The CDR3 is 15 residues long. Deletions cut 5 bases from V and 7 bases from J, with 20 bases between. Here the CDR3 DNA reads TGTGCCAGCAGTGCCAGGGCTCAGGAGCGTGGTGGCTACACCTTC. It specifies CASSARAQERGGYTF.

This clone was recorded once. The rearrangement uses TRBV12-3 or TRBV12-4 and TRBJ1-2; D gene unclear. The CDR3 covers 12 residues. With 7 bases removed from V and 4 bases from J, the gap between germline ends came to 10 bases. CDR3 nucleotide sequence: TGTGCCAGCACCCTCGCGGGCTATGGCTACACCTTC. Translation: CASTLAGYGYTF.

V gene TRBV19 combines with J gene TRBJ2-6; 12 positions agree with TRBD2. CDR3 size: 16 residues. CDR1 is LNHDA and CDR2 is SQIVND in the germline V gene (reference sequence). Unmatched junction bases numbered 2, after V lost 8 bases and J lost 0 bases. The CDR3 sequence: CASETSGSSGANVLTF. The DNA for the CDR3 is TGTGCCAGTGAGACTAGCGGGAGCTCTGGGGCCAACGTCCTGACTTTC.

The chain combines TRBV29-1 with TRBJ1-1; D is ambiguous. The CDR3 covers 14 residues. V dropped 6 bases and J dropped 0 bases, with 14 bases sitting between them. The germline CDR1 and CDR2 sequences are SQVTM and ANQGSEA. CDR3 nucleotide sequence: TGCAGCGTAGCCCCCCTTCGGGTGAACACTGAAGCTTTCTTT. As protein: CSVAPLRVNTEAFF. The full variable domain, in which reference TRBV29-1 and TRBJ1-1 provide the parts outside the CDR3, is SAVISQKPSRDICQRGTSLTIQCQVDSQVTMMFWYRQQPGQSLTLIATANQGSEATYESGFVIDKFPISRPNLTFSTLTVSNMSPEDSSIYLCSVAPLRVNTEAFFGQGTRLTVV.

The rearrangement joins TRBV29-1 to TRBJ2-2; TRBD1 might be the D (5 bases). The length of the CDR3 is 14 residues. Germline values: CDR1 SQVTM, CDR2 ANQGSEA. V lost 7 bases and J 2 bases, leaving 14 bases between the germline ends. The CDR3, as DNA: TGCAGCGCCAACGGACATACTAACACCGGGGAGCTGTTTTTT. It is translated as CSANGHTNTGELFF.

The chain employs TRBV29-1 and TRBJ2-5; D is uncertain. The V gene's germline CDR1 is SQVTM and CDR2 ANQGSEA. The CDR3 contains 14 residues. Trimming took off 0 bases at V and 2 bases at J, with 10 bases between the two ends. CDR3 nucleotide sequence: TGCAGCGTTGAAGAGTTGGCAGTTCAAGAGACCCAGTACTTC. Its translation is CSVEELAVQETQYF.

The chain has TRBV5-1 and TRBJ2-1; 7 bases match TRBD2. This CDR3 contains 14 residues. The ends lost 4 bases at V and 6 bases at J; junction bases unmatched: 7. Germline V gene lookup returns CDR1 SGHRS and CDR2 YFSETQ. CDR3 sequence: CASSPQRDSNEQFF. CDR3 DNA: TGCGCCAGCAGCCCCCAGCGGGATAGCAATGAGCAGTTCTTC.

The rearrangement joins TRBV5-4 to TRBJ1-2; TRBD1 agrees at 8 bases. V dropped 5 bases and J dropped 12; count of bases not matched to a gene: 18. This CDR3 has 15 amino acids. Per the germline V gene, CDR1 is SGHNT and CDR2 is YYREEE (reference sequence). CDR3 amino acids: CASRLNPGGVSGNTF. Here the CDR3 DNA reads TGTGCCAGCAGATTGAATCCAGGGGGCGTGTCAGGAAACACCTTC.

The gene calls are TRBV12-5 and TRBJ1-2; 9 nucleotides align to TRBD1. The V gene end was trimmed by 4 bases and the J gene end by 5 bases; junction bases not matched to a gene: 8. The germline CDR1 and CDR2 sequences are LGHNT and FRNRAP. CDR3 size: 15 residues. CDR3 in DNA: TGTGCTAGTGGTTCCGGGACAGGGCGCGTATATGGCTACACCTTC. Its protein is CASGSGTGRVYGYTF.

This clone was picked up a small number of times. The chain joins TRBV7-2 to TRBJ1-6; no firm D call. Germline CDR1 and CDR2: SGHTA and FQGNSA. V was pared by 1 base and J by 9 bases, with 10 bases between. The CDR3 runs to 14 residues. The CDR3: CASSLGGWTSPLHF. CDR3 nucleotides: TGTGCCAGCAGCTTAGGAGGGTGGACTTCACCCCTCCACTTT.

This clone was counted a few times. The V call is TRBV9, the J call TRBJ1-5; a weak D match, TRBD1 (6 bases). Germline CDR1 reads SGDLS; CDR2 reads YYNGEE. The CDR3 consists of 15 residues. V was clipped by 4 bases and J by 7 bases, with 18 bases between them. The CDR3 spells CASSPEGGAFQPQHF. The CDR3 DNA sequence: TGTGCCAGCAGCCCCGAGGGGGGGGCATTCCAGCCCCAGCATTTT.

CDR3: CASSLGASGRAYEQYF. In nucleotides, the CDR3 is TGTGCCAGCAGCTTGGGGGCTAGCGGGAGGGCCTACGAGCAGTACTTC. The V and J genes are TRBV11-2 and TRBJ2-7; the match to TRBD2 covers 12 bases. The length of the CDR3 is 16 residues. Trimming cost V 3 bases and J 2 bases; bases outside gene matches: 5. Looked up from germline, CDR1 is SGHAT and CDR2 is FQNNGV.

The CDR3 sequence is CASNRRSSYEQYF. The CDR3 DNA sequence: TGTGCCAGCAATCGACGGAGCTCCTACGAGCAGTACTTC. The V gene is TRBV6-5, the J gene TRBJ2-7; no firm D call. V was cut by 7 bases and J by 0 bases, with 10 bases left in between. Germline V lookup: CDR1 MNHEY, CDR2 SVGAGI. The CDR3 loop spans 13 amino acids.

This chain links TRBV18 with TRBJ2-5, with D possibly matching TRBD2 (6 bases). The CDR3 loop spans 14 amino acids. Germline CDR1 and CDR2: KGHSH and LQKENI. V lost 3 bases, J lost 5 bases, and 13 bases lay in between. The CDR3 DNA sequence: TGTGCCAGCTCACCGCAGGGAGGACGGGAGACCCAGTACTTC. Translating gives CASSPQGGRETQYF.

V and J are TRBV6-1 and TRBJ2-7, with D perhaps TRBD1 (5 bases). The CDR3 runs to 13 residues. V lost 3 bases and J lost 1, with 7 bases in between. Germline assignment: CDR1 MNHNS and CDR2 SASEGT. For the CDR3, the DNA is TGTGCCAGCAGTGAGTCAGGGTCCTACGAGCAGTACTTC. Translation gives CASSESGSYEQYF.